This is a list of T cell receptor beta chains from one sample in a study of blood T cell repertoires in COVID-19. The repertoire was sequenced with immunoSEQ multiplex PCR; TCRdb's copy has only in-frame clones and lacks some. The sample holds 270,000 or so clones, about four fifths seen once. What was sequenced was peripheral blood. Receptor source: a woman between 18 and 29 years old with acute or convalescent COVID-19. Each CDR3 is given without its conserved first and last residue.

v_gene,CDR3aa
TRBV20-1,SATRSSAAF
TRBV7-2,ASSLMGLGETQY
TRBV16,ASSLLGTTNTEAF
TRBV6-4,ASRQGNEQF
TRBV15,ATSRDGVGLAYGYT
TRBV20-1,SASPLGGGPNNEQF
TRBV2,ASSGGSYNEQF
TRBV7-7,ASSYSGAAGNTIY
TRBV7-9,ASSKRGTQY
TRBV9,ASSPTGANTEAF
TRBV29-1,SARRGADEKLF
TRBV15,ATSRGGWDRDTTDTQY
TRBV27,ASSLQGENYGYT
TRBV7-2,ASSSTGFQPQH
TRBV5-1,ASSLAGPNQPQH
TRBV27,ASSLIVAGTTDTQY
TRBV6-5,ASRQPLAYEQF
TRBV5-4,ASSLEGLAPSTDTQY
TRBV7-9,ASTSGLAVYEQY
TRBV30,AWTQVNELNEQF
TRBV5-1,ASSFTGTSNSGEQY
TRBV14,ASSQDWVGTYEQY
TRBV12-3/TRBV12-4,ASRPPMNTEAF
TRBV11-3,ASSLLAGGGNEQF
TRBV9,ASSVGWDRGVSGNTIY
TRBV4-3,ASSQDRGYNEKLF